The 14 T cell receptor beta chains listed next were all sequenced from one sample in a study of blood T cells in healthy people across ages. Combining a sample-barcoded 5' primer with a J-beta primer mix, a second PCR ran for roughly 7 to 12 cycles. TCRdb passed the 5' RACE reads through MiXCR, listing each CDR3 protein once. The repertoire holds about 800,000 distinct CDR3 sequences, with 35% to 60% as singletons. The sequenced material came from blood. The receptors here all came from an elderly man in good health.

The sample holds a few counts of this clonotype. V and J are TRBV20-1 and TRBJ2-5; D unclear. V shed 1 base and J shed 4 bases, with 16 bases lying between them. CDR3 size: 15 residues. Germline-derived CDR1 and CDR2 are DFQATT and SNEGSKA (reference sequence). This CDR3 is CSARAPRARAETQYF. CDR3 nucleotides: TGCAGTGCTAGAGCACCCCGAGCTCGGGCAGAGACCCAGTACTTC.

This clonotype was picked up a small number of times. This rearrangement joins TRBV4-2 to TRBJ2-1; 12 positions match TRBD2. The junction had 11 bases not matched to a gene; V was cut back by 3 bases and J by 2 bases. Germline CDR1 reads LGHNA; CDR2 reads YNFKEQ. The CDR3 is made up of 19 amino acids. CDR3 nucleotides: TGTGCCAGCAGCCAGCTCACCGGGACTAGCGGGTCCACCTACAATGAGCAGTTCTTC. Residues: CASSQLTGTSGSTYNEQFF.

This rearrangement joins TRBV3-1 to TRBJ2-7; D is perhaps TRBD1 (6 bases). With 4 bases removed from V and 7 bases from J, the gap between germline ends came to 23 bases. Germline values: CDR1 LGHDT, CDR2 YNNKEL (reference sequence). CDR3 length: 16 amino acids. In DNA form, the CDR3 reads TGTGCCAGCAGCCTCGGACAGCTAAGCCCCCTCGGAGAGCAGTACTTC. Amino acids: CASSLGQLSPLGEQYF.

This clonotype occurred many times. The J gene is TRBJ2-1, the V gene TRBV10-2; 11 bases map to TRBD1. Germline CDR1 and CDR2: WSHSY and SAAADI. The CDR3 contains 16 residues. After removal of 0 bases from V and 5 bases from J, the junction contained 3 bases not matched to a gene. The CDR3 reads CASSESGTGGNNEQFF. As DNA, the CDR3 is TGCGCCAGCAGTGAGTCGGGGACAGGGGGTAACAATGAGCAGTTCTTC.

Comment on this clonotype: A read error may explain this, as a much larger clone is one base away. The rearrangement joins TRBV7-3 to TRBJ1-1; D perhaps matches TRBD1 (5 bases). Germline lookup yields CDR1 SGHTA and CDR2 FQGTGA. This CDR3 is 13 amino acids long. CDR3 in amino acids: CANSQGTNTEAFF. The CDR3 coding sequence is TGTGCCAACAGCCAAGGGACGAACACTGAAGCTTTCTTT.

This clonotype was recorded at least ten times. The gene calls are TRBV5-1 and TRBJ2-5; TRBD2 aligns across 7 bases. The CDR3 loop spans 14 amino acids. Germline values: CDR1 SGHRS, CDR2 YFSETQ. The ends lost 0 bases at V and 1 base at J; junction bases unmatched: 0. This CDR3 is CASSLASGQETQYF. The CDR3 DNA follows: TGCGCCAGCAGCTTGGCTAGCGGCCAAGAGACCCAGTACTTC.

Ten or more counts support this clonotype. The rearrangement joins TRBV7-2 to TRBJ2-5; D may be TRBD1 (6 bases). Trimming took off 5 bases at V and 4 bases at J, with 14 bases between the two ends. The CDR3 sequence is 14 residues long. Germline V gene data show CDR1 as SGHTA and CDR2 as FQGNSA. The CDR3 protein is CASSPSSDRETQYF. CDR3 coding DNA: TGTGCCAGCAGCCCCAGCTCGGACAGAGAGACCCAGTACTTC.

The gene calls are TRBV12-3 or TRBV12-4 and TRBJ2-1, with 11 bases aligning to TRBD2. This CDR3 region has 15 residues. J was trimmed by 4 bases and V by 7 bases; bases with no gene match: 6. CDR3 in DNA: TGTGCCAGCACTTACATAGCGGGAGGGTACAATGAGCAGTTCTTC. Its translation: CASTYIAGGYNEQFF.

The gene calls are TRBV28 and TRBJ2-7; a possible D gene is TRBD1 (6 bases). Trimming removed 9 bases from V and 7 bases from J, with 16 bases in between. The germline V gene encodes CDR1 MDHEN and CDR2 SYDVKM. The CDR3 extends over 12 amino acids. Here the CDR3 reads CASNKQGHEQYF. The CDR3 DNA follows: TGTGCCAGTAATAAACAGGGACATGAGCAGTACTTC.

This clonotype has more than one count but fewer than ten. The chain is built from TRBV6-2 or TRBV6-3 and TRBJ2-2; D may be TRBD2 (5 bases). Germline V gives CDR1 MNHEY, CDR2 SVGEGT. V gave up 6 bases and J gave up 3 bases, with 8 bases separating them. The CDR3 length is 13 residues. The CDR3 region has the DNA TGTGCCAGCAGCCTTAGCGACACCGGGGAGCTGTTTTTT. This gives the protein CASSLSDTGELFF.

A few counts support this clonotype. J is TRBJ1-5 and V is TRBV27, with D uncertain. Per the germline V gene, CDR1 is MNHEY and CDR2 is SMNVEV (reference sequence). Trimming pared 2 bases from V and 1 base from J, leaving 6 bases between. The CDR3 runs 14 residues. In DNA form, the CDR3 reads TGTGCCAGCAGTTTACGAAGGAGCAATCAGCCCCAGCATTTT. Translating gives CASSLRRSNQPQHF.

Turning to this clonotype: The junction shows a germline mismatch at one end, possibly a read error. The chain links TRBV20-1 to TRBJ2-7, with D perhaps TRBD1 (6 bases). The CDR3 extends over 12 amino acids. Looked up from germline, CDR1 is DFQATT and CDR2 is SNEGSKA (reference sequence). The CDR3 region is CSARPTGNEQNF. The CDR3 bases are TGCAGTGCTAGACCAACAGGGAACGAGCAGAACTTC.

At least ten counts were recorded for this clonotype. The chain employs TRBV30 and TRBJ1-2; a weak D match, TRBD1 (6 bases). V shed 2 bases and J shed 4 bases, with 8 bases lying between them. Germline CDR1 GTSNPN, CDR2 SVGIG (reference sequence). The CDR3 loop spans 12 amino acids. CDR3 in amino acids: CAWSQQGYGYTF. DNA for the CDR3: TGTGCCTGGAGTCAACAGGGCTATGGCTACACCTTC.

The chain uses TRBV24-1 and TRBJ2-2; unclear D gene. Trimming took off 10 bases at V and 0 bases at J, with 11 bases between the two ends. Germline assignment: CDR1 KGHDR and CDR2 SFDVKD. This CDR3 contains 14 residues. The CDR3 reads CATADGPNTGELFF. The CDR3 nucleotides read TGTGCCACTGCGGACGGCCCGAACACCGGGGAGCTGTTTTTT.